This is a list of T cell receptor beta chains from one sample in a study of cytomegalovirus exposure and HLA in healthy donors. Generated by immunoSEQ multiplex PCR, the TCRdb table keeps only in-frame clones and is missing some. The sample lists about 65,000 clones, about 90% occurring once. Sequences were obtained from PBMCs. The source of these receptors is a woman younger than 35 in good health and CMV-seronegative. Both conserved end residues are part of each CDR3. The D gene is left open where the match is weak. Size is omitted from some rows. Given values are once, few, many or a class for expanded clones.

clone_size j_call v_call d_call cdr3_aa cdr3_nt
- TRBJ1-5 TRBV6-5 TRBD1 CASRDRAVGNQPQHF TGTGCCAGCAGGGACAGGGCGGTGGGCAATCAGCCCCAGCATTTT
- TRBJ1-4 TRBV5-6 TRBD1 CASSGMDRAATNEKLFF TGTGCCAGCAGCGGAATGGACAGGGCCGCAACTAATGAAAAACTGTTTTTT
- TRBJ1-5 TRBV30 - CAWSRQYSNQPQHF TGTGCCTGGAGCCGACAGTATAGCAATCAGCCCCAGCATTTT
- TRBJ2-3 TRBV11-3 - CASSLVLGDTQYF TGTGCCAGCAGCTTAGTTCTAGGAGATACGCAGTATTTT
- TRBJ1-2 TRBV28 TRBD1 CASSPDRLYYGYTF TGTGCCAGCAGCCCGGACAGGTTGTACTATGGCTACACCTTC
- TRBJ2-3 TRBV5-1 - CASSPDGGASTDTQYF TGCGCCAGCAGCCCGGACGGGGGAGCTAGCACAGATACGCAGTATTTT
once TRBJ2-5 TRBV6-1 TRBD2 CASSEMGGTAGETQYF TGTGCCAGCAGTGAAATGGGGGGAACAGCGGGGGAGACCCAGTACTTC
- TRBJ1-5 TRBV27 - CASSFSPQQAQHF TGTGCCAGCAGTTTTTCGCCCCAACAGGCCCAGCATTTT
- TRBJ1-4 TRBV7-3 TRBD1 CASSGQGAGGEKLFF TGTGCCAGCAGCGGACAGGGGGCTGGGGGTGAAAAACTGTTTTTT
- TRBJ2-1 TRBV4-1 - CASSPVRTGEQFF TGCGCCAGCAGCCCGGTCCGCACAGGTGAGCAGTTCTTC
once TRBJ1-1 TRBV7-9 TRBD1 CASSLVDRGDTEAFF TGTGCCAGCAGCTTAGTTGACAGGGGGGACACTGAAGCTTTCTTT
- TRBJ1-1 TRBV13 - CASRGREGLGTEAFF TGTGCCAGCAGGGGTAGGGAGGGGCTCGGCACTGAAGCTTTCTTT
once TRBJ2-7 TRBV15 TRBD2 CATSRGEAYEQYF TGTGCCACCAGTCGGGGGGAAGCCTACGAGCAGTACTTC
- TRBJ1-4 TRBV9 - CASSPFEGGGEKLFF TGTGCCAGCAGCCCATTTGAGGGAGGTGGAGAAAAACTGTTTTTT
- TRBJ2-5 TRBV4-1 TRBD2 CASSPSGLAGGVEETQYF TGCGCCAGCAGCCCCTCGGGCCTAGCGGGAGGAGTGGAAGAGACCCAGTACTTC
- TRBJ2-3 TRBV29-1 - CSVESGTDTQYF TGCAGCGTTGAATCCGGGACAGATACGCAGTATTTT
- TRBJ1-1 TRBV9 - CASSVSVRNTEAFF TGTGCCAGCAGCGTAAGTGTCAGGAACACTGAAGCTTTCTTT
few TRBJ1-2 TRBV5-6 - CASSLAAGVPGDGGGYTF TGTGCCAGCAGCTTGGCCGCCGGAGTGCCAGGGGATGGTGGGGGCTACACCTTC
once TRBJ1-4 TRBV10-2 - CASSDFQGRNEKLFF TGCGCCAGCAGTGACTTCCAGGGCCGTAATGAAAAACTGTTTTTT
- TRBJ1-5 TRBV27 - CANSPSRGNQPQHF TGTGCCAACAGTCCTTCTCGGGGTAACCAGCCCCAGCATTTT
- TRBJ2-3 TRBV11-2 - CASRSLSTDTQYF TGTGCCAGCCGGAGCCTTAGCACAGATACGCAGTATTTT
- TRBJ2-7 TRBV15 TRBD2 CATSSGAGDPSEQYF TGTGCCACCAGCAGTGGAGCGGGAGATCCCTCCGAGCAGTACTTC
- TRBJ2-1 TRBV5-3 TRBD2 CARSRDTSGLMGCGRSSYNEQFF TGTGCCAGAAGCCGCGACACTAGCGGACTCATGGGGTGCGGTCGGAGCTCCTACAATGAGCAGTTCTTC
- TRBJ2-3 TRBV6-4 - CASSREGAPDTQYF TGTGCCAGCAGTCGGGAGGGGGCACCAGATACGCAGTATTTT
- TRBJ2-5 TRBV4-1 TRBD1 CASSAGQGDQETQYF TGCGCCAGCAGCGCTGGACAGGGGGACCAAGAGACCCAGTACTTC
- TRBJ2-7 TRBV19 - CASAPGAGANYEQYF TGTGCCAGTGCCCCAGGGGCAGGGGCTAACTACGAGCAGTACTTC
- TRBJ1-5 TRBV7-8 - CASSSKVGNQPQHF TGTGCCAGCAGCTCGAAAGTAGGCAATCAGCCCCAGCATTTT
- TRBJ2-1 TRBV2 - CASAPLATSYNEQFF TGTGCCAGCGCCCCCCTAGCGACATCCTACAATGAGCAGTTCTTC
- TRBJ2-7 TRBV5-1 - CASSSGHYEQYF TGCGCCAGCAGCTCGGGACACTACGAGCAGTACTTC
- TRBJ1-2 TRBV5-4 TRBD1 CASSFDQGGYGYTF TGTGCCAGCAGCTTCGATCAGGGGGGATATGGCTACACCTTC
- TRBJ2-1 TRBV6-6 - CASGHGNEQFF TGTGCCAGCGGACATGGTAATGAGCAGTTCTTC
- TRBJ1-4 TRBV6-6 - CASSSRRAENGKLFF TGTGCCAGCAGTTCTCGCAGGGCGGAAAATGGAAAACTGTTTTTT
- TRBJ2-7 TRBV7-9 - CASSLPLGGDVYEQYF TGTGCCAGCAGCTTGCCCCTTGGCGGGGACGTCTACGAGCAGTACTTC